The next 8 T cell receptor beta chains were all read from a single sample in a study of blood T cell repertoires in COVID-19. The table came from immunoSEQ multiplex PCR; TCRdb's copy has only in-frame clones and leaves some out. The sample holds 300,000 to 350,000 clones, approximately 88% seen once. Specimen: PBMCs or T cells enriched from blood (not recorded which). These receptors were obtained from a man aged 30 to 45 who had recovered from COVID-19.

This clone showed up just once. The V call is TRBV7-3, the J call TRBJ1-1; D may be TRBD1 (6 bases). Germline values: CDR1 SGHTA, CDR2 FQGTGA. CDR3 length: 14 amino acids. The V gene lost 1 base and the J gene lost 3 bases, with 9 bases spanning the gap. The CDR3 DNA reads TGTGCCAGCAGCTTAATGGCAGGGGACACTGAAGCTTTCTTT. Translation: CASSLMAGDTEAFF.

Worth noting for this clone: The identical CDR3 is also encoded by other nucleotide sequences in the sample. The chain carries TRBV18 and TRBJ2-7, with TRBD1 matching 11 bases. The J segment lost 1 base and the V segment lost 3 bases, leaving 2 bases of the junction unmatched. The CDR3 has 15 residues. CDR1 and CDR2 from the germline V gene are KGHSH and LQKENI. CDR3 loop: CASSPGTGGSYEQYF. The CDR3 DNA sequence: TGTGCCAGCTCACCCGGGACAGGGGGTTCCTACGAGCAGTACTTC.

The V and J genes are TRBV20-1 and TRBJ1-2, with D perhaps matching TRBD1 (5 bases). In germline, CDR1 is DFQATT, CDR2 SNEGSKA (reference sequence). The V gene lost 8 bases and the J gene lost 3 bases, with 10 bases spanning the gap. This CDR3 has 11 residues. The CDR3 is CSTRQYYGYTF. The CDR3 DNA sequence: TGCAGTACCAGACAGTACTATGGCTACACCTTC.

The rearrangement uses TRBV3-1 (or the pseudogene TRBV3-2) and TRBJ1-1; the match to TRBD1 covers 8 bases. J was trimmed by 11 bases and V by 4 bases; bases with no gene match: 15. The CDR3 is 15 residues long. CDR1 is LGHDT, CDR2 YNNKEL, per germline (reference sequence). The CDR3 region has the DNA TGTGCCAGCAGCCGGCCCGGGACAGGAGGTCTTCGGGCTTTCTTT. Its protein is CASSRPGTGGLRAFF.

The chain uses TRBV2 and TRBJ1-6; D remains ambiguous. Germline V gene data show CDR1 as SNHLY and CDR2 as FYNNEI. This CDR3 has 15 residues. The V end lost 5 bases, the J end lost 2 bases, and 10 bases lay between the germline ends. Written as DNA, the CDR3 is TGTGCCAGCAGTCCCCTGGGCACCTATAATTCACCCCTCCACTTT. Translation gives CASSPLGTYNSPLHF.

This clone was seen a single time. The chain recombines TRBV15 with TRBJ2-1, with TRBD1 as a possible D gene (5 bases). Germline CDR1 reads LNHNV; CDR2 reads YYDKDF (reference sequence). The V and J ends lost 0 bases and 6 bases respectively, with 12 bases between them. This CDR3 has 15 residues. CDR3 sequence: CATSRELTGINEQFF. CDR3 in DNA: TGTGCCACCAGCAGAGAGTTAACAGGCATCAATGAGCAGTTCTTC.

This clone was counted a single time. The V and J genes are TRBV5-1 and TRBJ2-7; weak D call: TRBD1 (6 bases). Trimming cost V 0 bases and J 2 bases, with 9 bases left between them. Looked up from germline, CDR1 is SGHRS and CDR2 is YFSETQ. This CDR3 is 14 amino acids long. CDR3 bases: TGCGCCAGCAGCTTGGTACAGGGCGCCTACGAGCAGTACTTC. This sequence encodes CASSLVQGAYEQYF.

The V and J genes are TRBV7-8 and TRBJ1-5; the D gene is possibly TRBD1 (5 bases). CDR1 and CDR2 (germline): SGHVS, FQNEAQ. V was clipped by 2 bases and J by 4 bases, with 15 bases between them. This CDR3 spans 16 amino acids. As DNA, the CDR3 is TGTGCCAGCAGCTTAAATTCAGACAGAGAAAATCAGCCCCAGCATTTT. It translates to CASSLNSDRENQPQHF.